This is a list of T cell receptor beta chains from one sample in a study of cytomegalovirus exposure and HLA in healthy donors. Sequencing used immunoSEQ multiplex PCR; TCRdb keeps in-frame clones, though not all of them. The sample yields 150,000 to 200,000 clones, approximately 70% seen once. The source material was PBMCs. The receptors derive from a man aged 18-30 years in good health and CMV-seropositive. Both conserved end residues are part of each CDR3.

CDR3 protein: CASSGGLRGSGGALEQFF
J gene: TRBJ2-1
V gene: TRBV9

CDR3 protein: CAIWTGLRGYTF
J gene: TRBJ1-2
V gene: TRBV10-3

CDR3 protein: CASTPTTVRSSPLHF
J gene: TRBJ1-6
V gene: TRBV19

CDR3 protein: CASSLRLAGGKGTDTQYF
J gene: TRBJ2-3
V gene: TRBV11-2

CDR3 protein: CASSTDRGNEKLFF
J gene: TRBJ1-4
V gene: TRBV6-5

CDR3 protein: CATSVAGAAADTQYF
J gene: TRBJ2-3
V gene: TRBV15

CDR3 protein: CASSLVGGDAMSMHF
J gene: TRBJ1-5
V gene: TRBV7-9

CDR3 protein: CAWSGGQGPDTQYF
J gene: TRBJ2-3
V gene: TRBV30

CDR3 protein: CASSPIGQVYGYTF
J gene: TRBJ1-2
V gene: TRBV11-3

CDR3 protein: CASSENAGPYNEQFF
J gene: TRBJ2-1
V gene: TRBV7-7

CDR3 protein: CATSRDGGAYGYTF
J gene: TRBJ1-2
V gene: TRBV15

CDR3 protein: CAWSVTSGEETQYF
J gene: TRBJ2-5
V gene: TRBV30

CDR3 protein: CASSLPREPYNEQFF
J gene: TRBJ2-1
V gene: TRBV21-1

CDR3 protein: CAISPGRGNEKLFF
J gene: TRBJ1-4
V gene: TRBV10-3

CDR3 protein: CAWRGLAGGPGELFF
J gene: TRBJ2-2
V gene: TRBV30

CDR3 protein: CASSLGVSGGALETQYF
J gene: TRBJ2-5
V gene: TRBV11-2

CDR3 protein: CASSFPKGVRSEAFF
J gene: TRBJ1-1
V gene: TRBV7-9

CDR3 protein: CASSLPSRGVRAFF
J gene: TRBJ1-1
V gene: TRBV28

CDR3 protein: CASVTGTASNQPQHF
J gene: TRBJ1-5
V gene: TRBV19

CDR3 protein: CAWSEGHSTNTEAFF
J gene: TRBJ1-1
V gene: TRBV30

CDR3 protein: CASSLPGQGVYEQFF
J gene: TRBJ2-1
V gene: TRBV5-4

CDR3 protein: CASSLDDRGYGYTF
J gene: TRBJ1-2
V gene: TRBV5-1

CDR3 protein: CASSSQGRRITDTQYF
J gene: TRBJ2-3
V gene: TRBV28

CDR3 protein: CASSLVSAASNSPLHF
J gene: TRBJ1-6
V gene: TRBV7-8

CDR3 protein: CASSYIGTVFDTQYF
J gene: TRBJ2-3
V gene: TRBV6-5

CDR3 protein: CASSRRQGGETQYF
J gene: TRBJ2-5
V gene: TRBV7-2